These T cell receptor beta chains were read from a single sample in a study of Graves' ophthalmopathy and Graves' hyperthyroidism. TCRdb reprocessed the multiplex PCR reads via MiXCR and lists one record per CDR3 protein. Of roughly 480,000 distinct CDR3 sequences listed, approximately 14% are singletons. Material for sequencing was blood. The origin of the receptors is a woman between 25 and 40 years old with Graves' ophthalmopathy. The CDR3 runs from the conserved cysteine through the conserved F or W. The D gene is left open where the match is weak. Only some rows state a clone size, as once, few, many or a class for expanded clones.

V: TRBV28; size: many; D: TRBD2; J: TRBJ2-7; CDR3: CASSPLAGVVYEQYF; DNA: TGTGCCAGCAGTCCTTTAGCGGGAGTCGTTTACGAGCAGTACTTC
V: TRBV7-9; size: many; D: -; J: TRBJ1-6; CDR3: CASSQWAIGSPLHF; DNA: TGTGCCAGCAGCCAGTGGGCCATCGGGTCACCCCTCCACTTT
V: TRBV5-1; size: -; D: TRBD1; J: TRBJ1-1; CDR3: CASSLERLDRATEAFF; DNA: TGCGCCAGCAGCTTGGAGCGACTGGACAGGGCCACTGAAGCTTTCTTT
V: TRBV6-1; size: -; D: -; J: TRBJ1-6; CDR3: CASGGSPLHF; DNA: TGTGCCAGCGGTGGTTCACCCCTCCACTTT
V: TRBV28; size: many; D: TRBD1; J: TRBJ2-7; CDR3: CASSNRGYGEQYF; DNA: TGTGCCAGCAGTAACAGGGGGTATGGTGAGCAGTACTTC
V: TRBV30; size: many; D: -; J: TRBJ1-1; CDR3: CAWRGLAEAFF; DNA: TGTGCCTGGAGGGGGTTGGCTGAAGCTTTCTTT
V: TRBV7-2; size: many; D: -; J: TRBJ2-3; CDR3: CASSQRLDQSTDTQYF; DNA: TGTGCCAGCAGCCAAAGACTAGACCAAAGCACAGATACGCAGTATTTT
V: TRBV7-8; size: -; D: -; J: TRBJ2-5; CDR3: CASSRRGFETQYF; DNA: TGTGCCAGCAGCCGACGGGGGTTTGAGACCCAGTACTTC
V: TRBV11-1; size: many; D: TRBD2; J: TRBJ2-5; CDR3: CASSHMRSGRSVETQYF; DNA: TGTGCCAGCAGCCATATGAGGAGCGGGAGAAGTGTCGAGACCCAGTACTTC
V: TRBV12-5; size: many; D: -; J: TRBJ1-5; CDR3: CASGLEKYQPQHF; DNA: TGTGCTAGTGGTTTGGAAAAATATCAGCCCCAGCATTTT
V: TRBV6-1; size: -; D: TRBD1; J: TRBJ1-2; CDR3: CASNQDREVPYTF; DNA: TGTGCCAGCAATCAGGACAGGGAAGTTCCCTACACCTTC